This T cell receptor (beta chain) comes out of a study of shared clonotypes between healthy human individuals. The study, taken as a whole, reports: Sequencing of the sorted subsets was shown by rarefaction to be incomplete despite large depth.

Naive CD8 cells, CD45RO-negative and positively selected for CCR7, excluded terminally differentiated effector memory CD45RA+ cells. CDR1 and CDR2 from the germline V gene are MNHNS and SASEGT. The CDR3 is made up of 12 amino acids. V lost 4 bases and J 4 bases, leaving 7 bases between the germline ends. Genomic DNA belonging to each subset was distributed in equal measure over several immunoSEQ plates. An approximately 210 ng quantity of DNA, around 30,000 T cell genomes, went into the sorted-subset replicate PCRs. The repertoire was sequenced with immunoSEQ multiplex PCR; TCRdb's copy has only in-frame clones and lacks some. The table records approximately 2,000,000 clones, about 94% of them present only once. With respect to this clone: Its antigen is not known.

The sequence was obtained from a man between 18 and 29 years old in good health. Some clones in this sample may be carry-over from other donors' samples. The chain couples TRBV6-1 to TRBJ1-2, with D perhaps matching TRBD1 (5 bases). Specimen: naive CD8+ T cells from PBMCs. The CDR3 DNA follows: TGTGCCAGCAGTGGTGGGACCTATGGCTACACCTTC. Encoded protein: CASSGGTYGYTF.